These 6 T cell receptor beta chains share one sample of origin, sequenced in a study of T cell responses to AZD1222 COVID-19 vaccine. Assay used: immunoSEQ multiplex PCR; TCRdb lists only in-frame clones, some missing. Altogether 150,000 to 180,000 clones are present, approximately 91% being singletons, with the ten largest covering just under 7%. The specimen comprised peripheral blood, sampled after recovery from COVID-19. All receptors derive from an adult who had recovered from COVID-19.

CDR3 protein: CASSPPGQETQYF. CDR3 coding DNA: TGTGCCAGCTCACCACCAGGTCAAGAGACCCAGTACTTC. The chain combines TRBV18 with TRBJ2-5; D remains unclear. Trimming pared 0 bases from V and 2 bases from J, leaving 4 bases between. This CDR3 region has 13 residues. The germline V gene has CDR1 KGHSH and CDR2 LQKENI. Based on the CDR3 plus reference TRBV18 and TRBJ2-5, the full variable domain is NAGVMQNPRHLVRRRGQEARLRCSPMKGHSHVYWYRQLPEEGLKFMVYLQKENIIDESGMPKERFSAEFPKEGPSILRIQQVVRGDSAAYFCASSPPGQETQYFGPGTRLLVL.

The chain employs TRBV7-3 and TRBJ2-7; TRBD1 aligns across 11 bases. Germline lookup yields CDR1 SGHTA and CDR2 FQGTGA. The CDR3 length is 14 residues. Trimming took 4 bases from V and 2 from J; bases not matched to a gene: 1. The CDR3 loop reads CASSSGQGAYEQYF. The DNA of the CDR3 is TGTGCCAGCAGCTCGGGACAGGGGGCCTACGAGCAGTACTTC. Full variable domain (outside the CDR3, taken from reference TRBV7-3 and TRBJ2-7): GAGVSQTPSNKVTEKGKYVELRCDPISGHTALYWYRQSLGQGPEFLIYFQGTGAADDSGLPNDRFFAVRPEGSVSTLKIQRTERGDSAVYLCASSSGQGAYEQYFGPGTRLTVT.

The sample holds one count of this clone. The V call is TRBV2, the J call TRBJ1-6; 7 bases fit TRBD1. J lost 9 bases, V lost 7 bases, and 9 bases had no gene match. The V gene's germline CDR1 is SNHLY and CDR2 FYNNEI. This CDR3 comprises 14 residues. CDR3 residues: CASNDRVGSSPLHF. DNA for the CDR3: TGTGCCAGCAATGACAGGGTCGGGAGTTCACCCCTCCACTTT.

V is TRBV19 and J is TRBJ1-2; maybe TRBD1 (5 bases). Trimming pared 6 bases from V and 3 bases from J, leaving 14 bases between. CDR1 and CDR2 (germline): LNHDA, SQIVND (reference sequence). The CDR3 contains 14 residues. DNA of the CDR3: TGTGCCAGTAGGATACCTGGAGGGGACTATGGCTACACCTTC. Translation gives CASRIPGGDYGYTF.

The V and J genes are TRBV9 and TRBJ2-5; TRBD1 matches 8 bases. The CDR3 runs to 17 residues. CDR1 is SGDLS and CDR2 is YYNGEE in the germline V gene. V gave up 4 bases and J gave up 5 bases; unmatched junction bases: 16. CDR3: CASSSWGRGQSPETQYF. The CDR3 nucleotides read TGTGCCAGCAGCTCATGGGGCAGGGGGCAGAGTCCGGAGACCCAGTACTTC.

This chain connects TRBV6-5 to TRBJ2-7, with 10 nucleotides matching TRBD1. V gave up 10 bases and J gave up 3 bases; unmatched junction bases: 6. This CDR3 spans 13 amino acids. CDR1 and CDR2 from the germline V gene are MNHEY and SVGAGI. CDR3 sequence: CATGTGVFYEQYF. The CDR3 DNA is TGTGCCACCGGGACAGGGGTTTTCTACGAGCAGTACTTC.